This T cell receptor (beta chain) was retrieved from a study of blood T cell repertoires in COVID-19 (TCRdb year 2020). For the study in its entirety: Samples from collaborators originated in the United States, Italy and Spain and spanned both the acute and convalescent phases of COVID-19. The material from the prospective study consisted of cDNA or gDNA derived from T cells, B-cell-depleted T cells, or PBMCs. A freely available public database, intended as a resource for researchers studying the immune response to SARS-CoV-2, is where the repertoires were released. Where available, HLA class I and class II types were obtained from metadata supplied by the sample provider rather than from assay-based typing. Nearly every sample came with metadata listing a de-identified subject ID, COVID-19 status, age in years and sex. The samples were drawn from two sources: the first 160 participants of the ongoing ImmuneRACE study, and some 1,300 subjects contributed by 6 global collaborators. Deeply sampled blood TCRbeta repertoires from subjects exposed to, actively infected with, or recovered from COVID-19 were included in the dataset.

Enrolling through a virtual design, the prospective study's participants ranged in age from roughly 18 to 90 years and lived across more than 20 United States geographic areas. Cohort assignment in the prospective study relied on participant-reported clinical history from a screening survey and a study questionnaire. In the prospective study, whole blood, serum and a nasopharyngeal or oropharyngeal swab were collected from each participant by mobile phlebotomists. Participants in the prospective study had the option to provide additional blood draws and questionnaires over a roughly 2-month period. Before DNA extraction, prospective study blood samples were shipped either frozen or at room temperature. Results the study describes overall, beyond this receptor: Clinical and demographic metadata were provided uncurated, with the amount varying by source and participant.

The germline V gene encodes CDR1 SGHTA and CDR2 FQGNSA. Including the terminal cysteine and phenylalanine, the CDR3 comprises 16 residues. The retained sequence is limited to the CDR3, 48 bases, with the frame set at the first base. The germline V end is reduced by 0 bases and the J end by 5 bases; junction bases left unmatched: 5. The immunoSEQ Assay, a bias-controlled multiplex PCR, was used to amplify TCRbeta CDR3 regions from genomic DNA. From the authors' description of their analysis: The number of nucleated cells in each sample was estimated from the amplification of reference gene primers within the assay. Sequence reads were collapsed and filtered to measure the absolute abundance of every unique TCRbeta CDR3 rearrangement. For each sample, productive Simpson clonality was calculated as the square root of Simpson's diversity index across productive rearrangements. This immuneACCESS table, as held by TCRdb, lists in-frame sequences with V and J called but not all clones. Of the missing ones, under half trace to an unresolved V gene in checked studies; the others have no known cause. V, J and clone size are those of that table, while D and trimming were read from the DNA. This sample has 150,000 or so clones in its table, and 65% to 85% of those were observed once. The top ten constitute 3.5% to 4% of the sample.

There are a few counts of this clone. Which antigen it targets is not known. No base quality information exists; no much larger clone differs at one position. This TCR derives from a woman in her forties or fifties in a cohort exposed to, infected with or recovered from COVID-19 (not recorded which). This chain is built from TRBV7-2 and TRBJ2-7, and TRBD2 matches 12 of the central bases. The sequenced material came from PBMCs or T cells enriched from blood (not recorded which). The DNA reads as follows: TGTGCCAGCAGCTTAGCGGCTAGCGGGGGGGCTAACGAGCAGTACTTC. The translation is CASSLAASGGANEQYF. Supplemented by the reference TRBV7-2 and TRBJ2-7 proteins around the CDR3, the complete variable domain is GAGVSQSPSNKVTEKGKDVELRCDPISGHTALYWYRQSLGQGLEFLIYFQGNSAPDKSGLPSDRFSAERTGGSVSTLTIQRTQQEDSAVYLCASSLAASGGANEQYFGPGTRLTVT.